This T cell receptor beta chain emerged from a study of T cells after posttransplantation cyclophosphamide. Findings of the study overall: TRB overlap between skin or GI tissue T cells and blood was limited. TRB clonality was highly associated with recipient CMV seropositivity and reactivation.

Profiled with immunoSEQ multiplex PCR; TCRdb holds only in-frame clones, not every one. The sample was found to contain about 33,000 clones, and every one recurs. With V trimmed by 4 bases and J by 3 bases, 7 bases remained unmatched. The CDR3 length is 16 residues. The germline CDR1 and CDR2 sequences are SGHKS and YYEKEE (reference sequence). This clone was seen repeatedly, ten times or more. Its specificity is not known. The sequence was collected from a woman under 40 in good health and a related stem cell transplant donor. The sequenced material came from PBMCs. V gene TRBV5-5 combines with J gene TRBJ2-3; 11 bases fit TRBD2. CDR3 in DNA: TGTGCCAGCAGCCTATTGACTAGCGGGGCGACAGATACGCAGTATTTT. Its translation: CASSLLTSGATDTQYF.